This record covers a single TCR beta chain. Antigen specificity is unknown. The authors ran a second PCR of roughly 6 to 12 cycles using a sample-barcoded 5' primer and a J-beta primer mix. TCRdb reprocessed the 5' RACE reads via MiXCR and lists one record per CDR3 protein. The table records about 1,000,000 distinct CDR3 sequences, 40% to 45% of them present only once. This sample is part of a study of blood T cells in healthy people across ages. Study-wide results and limits: Both naive CD4+ cell counts and diversity were greater in long-lived donors than in aged donors.

CDR1 is MNHNY and CDR2 is SVGAGI in the germline V gene (reference sequence). The CDR3 loop spans 15 amino acids. The V gene end was trimmed by 7 bases and the J gene end by 4 bases; junction bases not matched to a gene: 10. The chain is built from TRBV6-6 and TRBJ2-5, with 9 bases aligning to TRBD2. The sequenced sample consisted of blood. The TCR originated in a woman aged 55-75 years in good health. The CDR3, as DNA: TGTGCCAGCAAGCTAGCGGGACTGGGTGGAGAGACCCAGTACTTC. This codes for CASKLAGLGGETQYF.